This T cell receptor (beta chain) stems from a study of T-cell memory formation after mild COVID-19. In this sample, this clonotype turned up a few times. Its target is not known. Study results and limitations: Memory from before infection featured some responding clones, which suggests cross-reactive memory joined.

TCRdb reprocessed the 5' RACE reads via MiXCR and lists one record per CDR3 protein. The sample holds about 100,000 distinct CDR3 sequences, 11% seen once. In germline, CDR1 is MDHEN, CDR2 SYDVKM. Trimming at V came to 3 bases and at J to 2 bases, leaving 8 bases not matched to a gene. The CDR3 is made up of 16 amino acids. The gene calls are TRBV28 and TRBJ2-3; 7 bases line up with TRBD1. The sequencing input was PBMCs or a T cell subset sorted from them (not recorded which). This clonotype originated in a man aged 18 to 35 who had mild COVID-19 (a few samples of this study predate the infection). Cell type and time point are not known. Here the CDR3 DNA reads TGTGCCAGCAGTTTTTTAGGGGGCCGGTTCACAGATACGCAGTATTTT. This sequence encodes CASSFLGGRFTDTQYF.